This T cell receptor beta chain was found in a study of regulatory T cells in long-lasting Graves disease. Overall study results and limits: A greater number of public clonotypes (about 3,000) was shared by persistent patients than by new patients (around 1,000).

Time point given: newly diagnosed GD, antithyroid drugs for less than 3 months. PBMC-extracted RNA yielded the TCR library. Patients came through an endocrinology department, and that department was in Xi'an, China. Of note for this clonotype: Its matching antigen is unknown.

The TCR beta library used iRepertoire HTBI primers with Arm-PCR amplification of CDR3. Using its own MiXCR run on the multiplex PCR reads, TCRdb lists one record per CDR3 protein. The profile shows 250,000 to 400,000 distinct CDR3 sequences, 15% to 20% of them singletons. CDR3 size: 15 residues. Germline assignment: CDR1 MDHEN and CDR2 SYDVKM. V was clipped by 2 bases and J by 6 bases, with 13 bases between them. This rearrangement joins TRBV28 to TRBJ2-2, with D hard to call. The receptor comes from a female donor with Graves disease. The specimen was peripheral blood mononuclear cells (PBMCs), collected at new diagnosis, from a patient treated with antithyroid drugs. The CDR3 region is CASSLIPGSAGELFF. The CDR3 nucleotides are TGTGCCAGCAGTTTAATCCCCGGGTCAGCCGGGGAGCTGTTTTTT.